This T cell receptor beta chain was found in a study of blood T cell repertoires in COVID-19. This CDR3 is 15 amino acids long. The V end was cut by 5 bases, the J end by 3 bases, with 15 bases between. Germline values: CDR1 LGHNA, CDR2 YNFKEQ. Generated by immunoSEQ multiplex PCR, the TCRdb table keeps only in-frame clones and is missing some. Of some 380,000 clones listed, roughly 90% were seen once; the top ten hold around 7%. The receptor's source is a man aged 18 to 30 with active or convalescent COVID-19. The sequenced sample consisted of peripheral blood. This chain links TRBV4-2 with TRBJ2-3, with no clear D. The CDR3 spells CASSSRVAATDTQYF. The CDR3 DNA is TGTGCCAGCAGCTCCCGGGTTGCGGCTACAGATACGCAGTATTTT.